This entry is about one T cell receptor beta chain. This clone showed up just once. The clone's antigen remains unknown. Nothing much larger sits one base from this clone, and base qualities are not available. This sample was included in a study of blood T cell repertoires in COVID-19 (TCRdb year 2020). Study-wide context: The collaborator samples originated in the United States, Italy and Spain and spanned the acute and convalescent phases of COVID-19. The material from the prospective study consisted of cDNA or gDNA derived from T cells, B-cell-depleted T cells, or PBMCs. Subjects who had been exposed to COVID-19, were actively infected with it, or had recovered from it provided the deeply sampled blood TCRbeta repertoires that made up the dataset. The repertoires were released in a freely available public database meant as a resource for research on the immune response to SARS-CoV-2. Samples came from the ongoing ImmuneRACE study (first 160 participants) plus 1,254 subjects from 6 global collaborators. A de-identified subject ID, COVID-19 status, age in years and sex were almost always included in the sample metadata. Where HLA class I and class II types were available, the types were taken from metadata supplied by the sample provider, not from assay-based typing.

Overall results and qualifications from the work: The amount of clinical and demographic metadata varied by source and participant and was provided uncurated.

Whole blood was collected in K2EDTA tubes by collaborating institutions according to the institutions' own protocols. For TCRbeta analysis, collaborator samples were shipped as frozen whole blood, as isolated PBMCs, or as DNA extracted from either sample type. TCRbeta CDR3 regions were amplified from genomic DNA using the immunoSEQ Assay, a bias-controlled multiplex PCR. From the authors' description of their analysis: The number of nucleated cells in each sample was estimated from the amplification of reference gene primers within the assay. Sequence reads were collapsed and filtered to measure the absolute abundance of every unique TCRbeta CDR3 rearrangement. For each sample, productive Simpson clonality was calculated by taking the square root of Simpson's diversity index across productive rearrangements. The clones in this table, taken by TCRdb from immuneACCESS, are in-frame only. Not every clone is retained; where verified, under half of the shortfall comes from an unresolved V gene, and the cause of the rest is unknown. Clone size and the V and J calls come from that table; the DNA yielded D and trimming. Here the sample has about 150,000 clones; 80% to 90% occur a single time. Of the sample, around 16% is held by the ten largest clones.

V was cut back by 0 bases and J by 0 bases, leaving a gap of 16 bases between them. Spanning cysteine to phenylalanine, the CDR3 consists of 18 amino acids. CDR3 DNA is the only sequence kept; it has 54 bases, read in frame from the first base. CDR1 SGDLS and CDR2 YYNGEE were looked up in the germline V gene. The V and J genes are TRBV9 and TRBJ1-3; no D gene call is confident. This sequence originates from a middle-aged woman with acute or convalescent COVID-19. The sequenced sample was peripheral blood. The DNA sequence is TGTGCCAGCAGCGTAGACCACTTACGGAGAAGCTCTGGAAACACCATATATTTT. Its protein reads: CASSVDHLRRSSGNTIYF.